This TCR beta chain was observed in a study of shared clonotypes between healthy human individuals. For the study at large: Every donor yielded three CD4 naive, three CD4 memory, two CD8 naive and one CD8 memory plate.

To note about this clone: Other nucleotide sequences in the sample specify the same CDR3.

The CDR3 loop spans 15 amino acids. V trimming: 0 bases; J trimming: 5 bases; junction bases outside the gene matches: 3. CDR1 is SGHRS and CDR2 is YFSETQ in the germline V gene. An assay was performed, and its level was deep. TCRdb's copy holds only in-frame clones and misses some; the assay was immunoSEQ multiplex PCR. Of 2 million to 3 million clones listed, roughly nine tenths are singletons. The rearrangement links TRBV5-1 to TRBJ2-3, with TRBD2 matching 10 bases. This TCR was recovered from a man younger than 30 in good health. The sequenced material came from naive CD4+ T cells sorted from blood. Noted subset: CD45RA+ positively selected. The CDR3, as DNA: TGCGCCAGCAGCTTGGAGCGGGGGGGCGTAGATACGCAGTATTTT. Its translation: CASSLERGGVDTQYF.